Following are 14 T cell receptor beta chains from one sample sequenced in a study of T cell repertoires in cytomegalovirus infection. TCRdb re-analysed the reads in MiXCR, keeping a single row per CDR3 protein. The table lists 500,000 to 600,000 distinct CDR3 sequences, approximately 17% of them singletons, with 20% to 30% in the top ten. Sequenced input: CD8+ T cells from PBMCs. Every receptor here comes from a human donor in good health (CMV status not recorded). Some clones in this sample may be carry-over from other donors' samples.

Many counts were recorded for this clonotype. The chain links TRBV27 to TRBJ1-5, with 7 bases identical to TRBD1. Germline-derived CDR1 and CDR2 are MNHEY and SMNVEV (reference sequence). V gave up 5 bases and J gave up 3 bases; unmatched junction bases: 4. The CDR3 has 14 amino acids. The CDR3 reads CASSQGQTNQPQHF. CDR3 nucleotide sequence: TGTGCCAGCAGTCAGGGACAGACCAATCAGCCCCAGCATTTT.

The table lists this clonotype with many counts. The chain is built from TRBV6-5 and TRBJ1-1; weak D call: TRBD1 (5 bases). Germline values: CDR1 MNHEY, CDR2 SVGAGI. Trimming cost V 4 bases and J 2 bases, with 11 bases left between them. The length of the CDR3 is 14 residues. The chain's CDR3 is CASSFREGNTEAFF. DNA for the CDR3: TGTGCCAGCAGTTTCAGGGAGGGTAACACTGAAGCTTTCTTT.

This clonotype turned up a few times. V is TRBV24-1 and J is TRBJ1-2; 8 bases are shared with TRBD1. Trimming cost V 4 bases and J 5 bases; bases outside gene matches: 11. This CDR3 is 16 amino acids long. Germline values: CDR1 KGHDR, CDR2 SFDVKD. Written as DNA, the CDR3 is TGTGCCACCAGTGACCCTGAGATGGACAGGGTTTATGGCTACACCTTC. Translating it yields CATSDPEMDRVYGYTF.

This clonotype was recorded many times. The gene calls are TRBV6-1 and TRBJ1-4; D unclear. Germline CDR1 MNHNS, CDR2 SASEGT. V was trimmed by 4 bases and J by 5 bases, leaving 14 bases between them. This CDR3 spans 15 amino acids. The chain's CDR3 is CASSVSPDGNEKLFF. CDR3 DNA: TGTGCCAGCAGTGTATCGCCTGACGGAAATGAAAAACTGTTTTTT.

The table lists this clonotype with many counts. V usage is TRBV7-9 and J usage is TRBJ1-2, with a tentative D call TRBD1 (6 bases). Germline V gene data show CDR1 as SEHNR and CDR2 as FQNEAQ (reference sequence). The CDR3 extends over 13 amino acids. V gave up 0 bases and J gave up 13 bases, with 15 bases separating them. The CDR3, as DNA: TGTGCCAGCAGCTTAGCGGGGGCAGATAGCCCCACCTTC. Its translation is CASSLAGADSPTF.

V usage is TRBV15 and J usage is TRBJ1-6; 11 nucleotides agree with TRBD1. CDR3 length: 15 amino acids. V lost 3 bases, J lost 6 bases, and 1 base stayed unmatched. Germline values: CDR1 LNHNV, CDR2 YYDKDF (reference sequence). CDR3 amino acids: CATSRDRGLNSPLHF. The CDR3 DNA reads TGTGCCACCAGCAGGGACAGGGGGCTTAATTCACCCCTCCACTTT.

The rearrangement uses TRBV20-1 and TRBJ1-2, with D perhaps TRBD1 (5 bases). The germline V gene encodes CDR1 DFQATT and CDR2 SNEGSKA (reference sequence). The length of the CDR3 is 15 residues. V was shortened by 3 bases and J by 3 bases, with 17 bases between the two germline ends. Here the CDR3 reads CSARDTGGWHYGYTF. Here the CDR3 DNA reads TGCAGTGCTAGGGATACAGGCGGATGGCACTATGGCTACACCTTC.

This clonotype has ten or more counts. The chain employs TRBV7-2 and TRBJ2-1; 7 bases fit TRBD2. This CDR3 is 16 amino acids long. V was clipped by 1 base and J by 5 bases; unmatched bases: 8. Germline CDR1 SGHTA, CDR2 FQGNSA. The CDR3 reads CASSLVGEGAHNEQFF. The CDR3 coding sequence is TGTGCCAGCAGCTTAGTTGGGGAGGGCGCCCACAATGAGCAGTTCTTC.

This clonotype was recorded a few times. This rearrangement joins TRBV7-3 to TRBJ2-7; TRBD2 matches 11 bases. Germline V gene lookup returns CDR1 SGHTA and CDR2 FQGTGA. This CDR3 contains 18 residues. J gave up 0 bases and V 4 bases, and 11 bases lay outside the gene matches. This CDR3 is CASSSSGTSGDPSYEQYF. CDR3 nucleotides: TGTGCCAGCAGCTCTTCCGGGACTAGCGGTGATCCCTCCTACGAGCAGTACTTC.

Many counts were recorded for this clonotype. The chain couples TRBV7-6 to TRBJ2-7; tentatively, D is TRBD1 (5 bases). V shed 3 bases and J shed 5 bases, with 8 bases lying between them. The length of the CDR3 is 12 residues. Per the germline V gene, CDR1 is SGHVS and CDR2 is FNYEAQ. The chain's CDR3 is CASSLGRDEQYF. The CDR3 DNA reads as TGTGCCAGCAGCTTGGGCAGGGACGAGCAGTACTTC.

Ten or more counts support this clonotype. This chain connects TRBV4-1 to TRBJ1-2; D call uncertain. This CDR3 comprises 17 residues. Per the germline V gene, CDR1 is MGHRA and CDR2 is YSYEKL. V lost 0 bases and J 4 bases, leaving 18 bases between the germline ends. Here the CDR3 reads CASSQDLVIEAIYGYTF. The DNA of the CDR3 is TGCGCCAGCAGCCAAGATCTAGTGATTGAGGCAATCTATGGCTACACCTTC.

This clonotype was counted only a few times. V usage is TRBV27 and J usage is TRBJ1-1; D gene unclear. This CDR3 has 14 residues. With 5 bases removed from V and 1 base from J, the gap between germline ends came to 11 bases. Germline V gene lookup returns CDR1 MNHEY and CDR2 SMNVEV (reference sequence). The CDR3 DNA follows: TGTGCCAGCAGTCCCCTGGAGGGGAACACTGAAGCTTTCTTT. Protein: CASSPLEGNTEAFF.

The rearrangement links TRBV6-1 to TRBJ1-5; D remains unclear. Germline V gene lookup returns CDR1 MNHNS and CDR2 SASEGT. V lost 4 bases to trimming and J lost 0 bases, with 13 bases between them. This CDR3 is built from 16 residues. The CDR3: CASSVLTGSSNQPQHF. The CDR3 coding sequence is TGTGCCAGCAGTGTCTTAACTGGTAGTAGCAATCAGCCCCAGCATTTT.

This clonotype showed up many times. The gene calls are TRBV6-6 and TRBJ2-1, with TRBD2 matching over 10 bases. Germline assignment: CDR1 MNHNY and CDR2 SVGAGI (reference sequence). The J segment lost 9 bases and the V segment lost 6 bases, leaving 14 bases of the junction unmatched. CDR3 size: 16 residues. CDR3 bases: TGTGCCAGCAGCCCTTTGGAAGCGGGAGGGCCCGGTGAGCAGTTCTTC. Protein: CASSPLEAGGPGEQFF.